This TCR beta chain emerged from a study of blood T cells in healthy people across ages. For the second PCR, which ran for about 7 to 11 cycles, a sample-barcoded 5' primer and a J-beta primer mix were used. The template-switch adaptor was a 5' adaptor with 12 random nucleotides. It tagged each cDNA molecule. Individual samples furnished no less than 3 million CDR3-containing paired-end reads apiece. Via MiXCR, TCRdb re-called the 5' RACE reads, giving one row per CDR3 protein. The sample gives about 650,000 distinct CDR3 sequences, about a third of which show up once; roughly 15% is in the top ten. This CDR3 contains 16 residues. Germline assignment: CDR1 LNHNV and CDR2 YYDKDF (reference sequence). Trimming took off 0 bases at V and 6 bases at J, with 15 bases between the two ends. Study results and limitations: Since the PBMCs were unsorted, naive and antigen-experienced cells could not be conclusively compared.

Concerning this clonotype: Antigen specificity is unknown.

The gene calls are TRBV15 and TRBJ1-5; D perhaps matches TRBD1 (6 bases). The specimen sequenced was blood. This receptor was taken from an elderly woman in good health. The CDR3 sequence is CATSRDLQGIGQPQHF. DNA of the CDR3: TGTGCCACCAGCAGAGATCTTCAGGGGATCGGTCAGCCCCAGCATTTT.